A selection of T cell receptor beta chains follows, all from one sample in a study of control samples from healthy donors and cancer patients. Assay used: immunoSEQ multiplex PCR; TCRdb lists only in-frame clones, some missing. Of more than 75,000 clones listed, roughly three quarters are singletons. The sample taken for sequencing was blood. The receptors stem from a woman aged 25 to 39 in good health. The CDR3 runs from the conserved cysteine through the conserved F or W. The order of the fields is D gene, clone size, V gene, J gene, CDR3 protein, CDR3 DNA. A D gene is named only where the DNA matches it firmly. Size values are once, few and many counts, or a class for expanded clones, and some rows have none.

TRBD1,once,TRBV10-3,TRBJ2-5,CASWTGRNQETQYF,TGTGCCTCCTGGACAGGAAGGAACCAAGAGACCCAGTACTTC
TRBD1,once,TRBV5-1,TRBJ1-1,CASSLGDRGVEAFF,TGCGCCAGCAGCTTGGGGGACAGGGGCGTTGAAGCTTTCTTT
NA,NA,TRBV19,TRBJ2-6,CASSLSSPGANVLTF,TGTGCCAGTAGTTTATCGTCCCCTGGGGCCAACGTCCTGACTTTC
TRBD1,few,TRBV30,TRBJ2-7,CAWSSGQGYNYEQYF,TGTGCCTGGTCCTCCGGACAGGGGTACAACTACGAGCAGTACTTC
TRBD2,NA,TRBV7-8,TRBJ2-3,CASSIQLAGGDTQYF,TGTGCCAGCAGCATCCAACTAGCGGGGGGGGATACGCAGTATTTT
NA,NA,TRBV30,TRBJ2-7,CAWSVRGYEQYF,TGTGCCTGGAGTGTACGAGGCTACGAGCAGTACTTC
TRBD1,NA,TRBV5-1,TRBJ2-2,CASTETGQNTGELFF,TGCGCCAGCACCGAGACAGGGCAGAACACCGGGGAGCTGTTTTTT
TRBD1,NA,TRBV29-1,TRBJ2-1,CSVSGGTGLRRNEQFF,TGCAGCGTATCAGGGGGGACAGGACTGAGAAGAAATGAGCAGTTCTTC
NA,NA,TRBV5-1,TRBJ1-2,CASSLQPAGGYTF,TGCGCCAGCAGTTTACAGCCTGCTGGAGGCTACACCTTC
NA,NA,TRBV12-3/TRBV12-4,TRBJ2-7,CASSEDGVEQYF,TGTGCCAGCAGTGAGGACGGGGTCGAGCAGTACTTC
NA,NA,TRBV24-1,TRBJ1-2,CATSDTVSYGYTF,TGTGCCACCAGTGATACAGTTTCCTATGGCTACACCTTC
NA,NA,TRBV7-5,TRBJ2-7,CARSFQTTGDEQYF,TGTGCCAGAAGCTTTCAAACTACAGGGGACGAGCAGTACTTC
NA,once,TRBV2,TRBJ2-5,CASGAGTKDWETQYF,TGTGCCAGCGGGGCAGGAACTAAGGATTGGGAGACCCAGTACTTC
NA,NA,TRBV2,TRBJ1-1,CASSGEAWTEAFF,TGTGCCAGCAGTGGGGAGGCTTGGACTGAAGCTTTCTTT
TRBD1,NA,TRBV5-6,TRBJ1-1,CASSTSGQGVWVTEAFF,TGTGCCAGCAGCACCTCCGGACAGGGGGTGTGGGTCACTGAAGCTTTCTTT
TRBD2,NA,TRBV18,TRBJ2-3,CASSPPGGSQYF,TGTGCCAGCTCACCCCCCGGGGGGTCGCAGTATTTT
TRBD2,NA,TRBV7-2,TRBJ2-5,CASSLERGSETQYF,TGTGCCAGCAGCTTAGAGCGGGGGTCGGAGACCCAGTACTTC
NA,few,TRBV11-2,TRBJ1-2,CASSQESYGYTF,TGTGCCAGCAGTCAAGAGAGTTACGGCTACACCTTC
TRBD1,NA,TRBV7-6,TRBJ1-1,CASSLKTGVLAEAFF,TGTGCCAGCAGCTTAAAGACAGGGGTTCTGGCTGAAGCTTTCTTT
TRBD1,NA,TRBV3-1/TRBV3-2,TRBJ2-5,CASSQATQGVETQYF,TGTGCCAGCAGCCAAGCCACACAGGGGGTAGAGACCCAGTACTTC
NA,few,TRBV14,TRBJ1-1,CASSQLLNVNTEAFF,TGTGCCAGCAGCCAACTTCTCAACGTCAACACTGAAGCTTTCTTT
TRBD1,once,TRBV9,TRBJ1-1,CASSPRQGDLNTEAFF,TGTGCCAGCAGCCCCCGACAGGGCGATCTGAACACTGAAGCTTTCTTT
NA,NA,TRBV9,TRBJ2-3,CASIGTQYF,TGTGCCAGCATCGGTACGCAGTATTTT
TRBD1,once,TRBV28,TRBJ1-1,CASSGGQGETEAFF,TGTGCCAGCAGCGGTGGACAGGGCGAGACTGAAGCTTTCTTT
TRBD2,NA,TRBV6-6,TRBJ2-7,CASSLPTLAGQSSYEQYF,TGTGCCAGCAGTCTCCCCACTTTAGCGGGTCAAAGCTCCTACGAGCAGTACTTC
NA,NA,TRBV18,TRBJ1-6,CASSPSPGTVNSPLHF,TGTGCCAGCTCACCATCACCAGGGACGGTAAATTCACCCCTCCACTTT
TRBD1,NA,TRBV7-8,TRBJ2-3,CASSLAGGQGQDTQYF,TGTGCCAGCAGCTTAGCGGGGGGACAGGGGCAAGATACGCAGTATTTT
NA,NA,TRBV11-3,TRBJ2-7,CASSLTSGQPSGVVYEQYF,TGTGCCAGCAGCTTAACATCGGGACAACCGTCGGGAGTCGTCTACGAGCAGTACTTC
NA,NA,TRBV21-1,TRBJ1-6,CASRHPGNSPLHF,TGTGCCAGCAGGCACCCGGGGAATTCACCCCTCCACTTT